This T cell receptor beta chain originates from a study of T-cell memory formation after mild COVID-19. TCRdb recomputed calls from the 5' RACE reads with MiXCR, one row per CDR3 protein. The sample holds approximately 390,000 distinct CDR3 sequences, roughly 15% seen once. Per the germline V gene, CDR1 is SGHAT and CDR2 is FQNNGV. Trimming took off 7 bases at V and 7 bases at J, with 16 bases between the two ends. There are 14 residues in the CDR3. The genes are TRBV11-2 and TRBJ2-2, with D possibly TRBD1 on 6 matching bases. The clonotype comes from a man aged 18-30 years who had mild COVID-19 (a few samples of this study predate the infection). Cell type and time point are not known. The specimen sequenced was PBMCs or a T cell subset sorted from them (not recorded which). As DNA, the CDR3 is TGTGCCAGCATTACAGGGTTGGGAAACGGGGAGCTGTTTTTT. Protein: CASITGLGNGELFF.